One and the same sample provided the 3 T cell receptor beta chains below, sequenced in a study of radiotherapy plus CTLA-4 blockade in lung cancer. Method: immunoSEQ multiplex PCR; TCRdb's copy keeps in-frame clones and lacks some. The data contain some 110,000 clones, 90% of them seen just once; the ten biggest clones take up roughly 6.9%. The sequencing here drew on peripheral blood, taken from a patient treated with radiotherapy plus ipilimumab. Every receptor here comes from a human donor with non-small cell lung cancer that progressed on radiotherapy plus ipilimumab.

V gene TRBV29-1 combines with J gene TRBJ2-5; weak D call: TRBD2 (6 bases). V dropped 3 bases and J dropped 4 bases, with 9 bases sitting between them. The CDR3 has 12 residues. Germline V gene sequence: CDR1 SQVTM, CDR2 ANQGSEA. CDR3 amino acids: CSVDRGRETQYF. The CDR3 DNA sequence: TGCAGCGTTGACCGGGGGAGAGAGACCCAGTACTTC.

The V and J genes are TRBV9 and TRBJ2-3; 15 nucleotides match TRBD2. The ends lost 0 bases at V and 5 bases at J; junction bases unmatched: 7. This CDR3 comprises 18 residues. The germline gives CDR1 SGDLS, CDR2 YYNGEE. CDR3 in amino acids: CASSVGTSGRALGDTQYF. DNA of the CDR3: TGTGCCAGCAGCGTAGGGACTAGCGGGAGGGCCTTGGGAGATACGCAGTATTTT. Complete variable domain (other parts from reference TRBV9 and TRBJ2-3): DSGVTQTPKHLITATGQRVTLRCSPRSGDLSVYWYQQSLDQGLQFLIQYYNGEERAKGNILERFSAQQFPDLHSELNLSSLELGDSALYFCASSVGTSGRALGDTQYFGPGTRLTVL.

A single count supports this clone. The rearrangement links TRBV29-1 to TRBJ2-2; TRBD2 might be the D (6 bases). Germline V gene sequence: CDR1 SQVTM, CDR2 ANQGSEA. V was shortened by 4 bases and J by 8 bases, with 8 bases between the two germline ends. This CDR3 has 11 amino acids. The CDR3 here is CSVGGEGELFF. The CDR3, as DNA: TGCAGCGTTGGCGGGGAAGGGGAGCTGTTTTTT.